This T cell receptor (beta chain) was identified during a study of T cells expressing NK-cell markers (TCRdb year 2020). For the wider study: TCR beta-chain repertoires were profiled in sorted CD3+CD56+NKG2C+, CD3+CD56+NKG2C- and CD3+CD56-NKG2C+ T-cell subsets from seven or eight donors. Seven of the eight sequenced donors were HCMV-seropositive and one was HCMV-seronegative. All eight donors whose samples were sequenced were randomly selected healthy volunteers, three of them men and five women. Illumina HiSeq 2000/2500, MiSeq or NextSeq was used to sequence libraries as 2 x 150 bp reads. What the research found in general, with its limitations: Those dominant clonotypes were again the most abundant among CD3+CD56-NKG2C+ cells in a handful of donors, at about 25-65%. Whether the expanded NKG2C-expressing T cell clones were specific for HCMV antigens was left unclear. For roughly six donors, the dominant CD3+CD56+NKG2C+ clonotypes were among the top 10 CD8+ clonotypes and accounted for about 1.0-7.5% of CD8+ T cells.

TCRdb shows the sequencer as Illumina HiSeq 2000. The TCR beta cDNA libraries were made using 5'RACE template switching, a step that added both a universal primer site and unique molecular identifiers. cDNA synthesis was primed from the TCR beta constant segment and was followed by two successive PCR amplification steps. Regarding the original processing steps: Reads were demultiplexed and grouped by UMI with MIGEC, and clonotypes were assembled and quantified with MiTCR. To remove erroneous sequences, TCR cDNA sequences were retained only when supported by two or more reads. The tcR package was used for downstream repertoire analysis, and clonotypes were matched across fractions by CDR3 nucleotide sequence plus V segment. VDJmatch was used to annotate antigen specificity against VDJdb, with one amino acid substitution in CDR3 permitted. With the reads reprocessed by TCRdb, a single entry stands for each CDR3 protein sequence and no DNA is reported. TCRdb, not the original authors, processed these V and J calls. The data table for this sample lists approximately 110,000 distinct CDR3 sequences. The ten biggest clones cover about a fifth of the sample.

HCMV-specific IgG was detected in serum with a commercial ELISA kit to determine HCMV serostatus. Ficoll density gradient centrifugation was used to isolate peripheral blood mononuclear cells from blood. Spanning cysteine to phenylalanine, the CDR3 consists of 13 amino acids. A DNA sequence was not provided. CDR1 SEHNR and CDR2 FQNEAQ were looked up in the germline V gene (reference sequence). As for this clonotype: The antigen this receptor binds is unknown.

Sequencing was done on a sample of blood T cells: a sorted CD56 or NKG2C T cell subset, CD4+ or CD8+ T cells, or bulk PBMC T cells (not recorded which). The chain was built from TRBV7-9 and TRBJ2-1. The TCR originated in a woman between 18 and 69 years old in good health. The CDR3 reads CASSLAELHEQFF. Where the CDR3 stops, the reference TRBV7-9 and TRBJ2-1 genes take over; the full variable domain is DTGVSQNPRHKITKRGQNVTFRCDPISEHNRLYWYRQTLGQGPEFLTYFQNEAQLEKSRLLSDRFSAERPKGSFSTLEIQRTEQGDSAMYLCASSLAELHEQFFGPGTRLTVL.